This TCR beta chain was recovered during a study of blood T cells in healthy people across ages (dated by TCRdb to 2015 to 2017). Regarding the study in general: In model experiments, roughly one uniquely barcoded TCR beta cDNA molecule per two T cells was captured by template switching. To avoid experimental bias, donors of different ages were spread randomly across the sequencing lanes. To track age-related changes in TCR beta repertoire diversity, the study relied on deep sequencing normalized with unique cDNA molecular identifiers. Four age groups were formed from the donors: young (average around 15 years), middle-aged (around 40), aged (about 62) and long-lived (approximately 80). Two additional independent replicas of 1 million unique cDNA reads from the same blood draw were analyzed for two donors (one aged 18 to 29 and one aged 80 or older).

The donors were roughly 39 Caucasian individuals from Russia, aged 6 to 90 years, who were systemically healthy. About 10 milliliters of peripheral blood were drawn from each donor into EDTA-treated Vacutainer tubes. Ficoll-Paque density-gradient centrifugation was used to isolate PBMCs, with at least 7 million obtained per sample. Total RNA, at least 5.5 micrograms per sample, was extracted from PBMCs with Trizol reagent. For every donor, an aliquot of PBMCs went through flow cytometry to measure the percentages of naive CD45RAhigh/CD27high T cells. With respect to this clonotype: Its antigen remains unidentified. Base quality data are lacking; no much larger clone is found one base away.

The germline V gene encodes CDR1 MNHEY and CDR2 SVGAGI. Its CDR3 holds 16 amino acids, cysteine through phenylalanine. Left in the record is the CDR3 DNA by itself, 48 bases read in frame from the first base. Between the V and J ends, shortened by 0 bases and 6 bases respectively, the junction contains 17 bases. The paper as a whole reports these results and caveats: Observed TCR beta diversity per million T cells fell roughly linearly with age, and a significant reduction was already apparent by age about 38. The CMV infection status of donors was not known, potentially confounding age-related changes in expanded clonotypes. Estimates of total diversity from one million sequenced T cells were regarded as lower bounds and underestimates. Bulk unsorted PBMC profiling prevented conclusive comparison of naive and antigen-experienced compartments. A strong correlation was found between observed TCR beta diversity and the percentage of naive T cells measured by flow cytometry. Compared with the aged group, more naive CD4+ T cells, fewer expanded clones and increased TCR diversity were shown by the long-lived group, suggesting age selection.

Libraries were prepared through 5' RACE. The instrument was an Illumina HiSeq 2500. A second about 6 to 11 cycle PCR used a sample-barcoded 5' primer and a J-beta primer mix. A template-switch 5' adaptor carrying 12 random nucleotides introduced a unique molecular identifier onto each TCR beta cDNA molecule. Each sample yielded at least 3 million CDR3-containing paired-end reads. All of the RNA was converted into first-strand cDNA using the Mint cDNA synthesis kit, with a TRBC-specific oligonucleotide serving as the primer. All cDNA was treated with uracil-DNA glycosylase and then went through a first 18-cycle PCR with the universal primers M1SS and BC2_uni_R. The study's processing was this. Each sample was normalized by randomly selecting 1 million high-quality reads, each carrying a distinct molecular identifier. Reads with shared molecular identifiers were discarded instead of being binned into consensus sequences. MiTCR, run with a Q25 quality threshold and the strictest error-elimination algorithm, handled CDR3 identification, clonotype clustering and error correction. A nonparametric unseen species model with Euler transformation was used to estimate a lower bound on total TCR beta diversity. Clones were called with MiXCR by TCRdb after fastp trimmed the public reads at Q25, and only in-frame beta chains were retained. Every entry covers one CDR3 protein and lists the most common genes and DNA from its rows. The V and J calls shown here were made by TCRdb, not taken from the authors' results. This sample gives about 1,600,000 distinct CDR3 sequences in total; around two fifths of them show up just once. The ten top clones hold 7.9% of the sample.

This TCR was sampled from a young woman in good health. The sequenced sample was blood. The chain uses TRBV6-5 and TRBJ1-1; a tentative D call is TRBD1 (6 bases match). The sequenced DNA: TGTGCCAGCAGTTACTCTCCCTTGGGGGGGGGCGCTGAAGCTTTCTTT. It translates as CASSYSPLGGGAEAFF.